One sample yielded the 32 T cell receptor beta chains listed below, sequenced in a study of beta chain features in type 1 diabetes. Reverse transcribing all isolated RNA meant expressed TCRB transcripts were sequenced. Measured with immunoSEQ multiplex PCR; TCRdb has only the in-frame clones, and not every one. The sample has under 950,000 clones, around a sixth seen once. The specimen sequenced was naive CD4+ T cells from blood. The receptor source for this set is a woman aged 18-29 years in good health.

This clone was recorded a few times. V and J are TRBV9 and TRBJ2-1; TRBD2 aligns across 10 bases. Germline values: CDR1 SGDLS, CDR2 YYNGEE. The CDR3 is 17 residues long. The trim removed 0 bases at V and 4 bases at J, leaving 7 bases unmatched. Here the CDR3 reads CASSVGSGTSAYNEQFF. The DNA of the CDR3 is TGTGCCAGCAGCGTAGGTTCCGGGACTAGCGCTTACAATGAGCAGTTCTTC.

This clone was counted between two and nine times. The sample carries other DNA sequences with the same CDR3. CDR3 DNA sequence: TGTGCCACCAGCAGAGATGAGGGGGAGACCCAGTACTTC. Translated: CATSRDEGETQYF. The J gene is TRBJ2-5, the V gene TRBV15; D could derive from TRBD1 or TRBD2 (5 bases each). There are 13 residues in the CDR3. Between the trimmed V and J ends, which lost 0 bases and 5 bases, there was a span of 7 bases. Germline V gene lookup returns CDR1 LNHNV and CDR2 YYDKDF (reference sequence).

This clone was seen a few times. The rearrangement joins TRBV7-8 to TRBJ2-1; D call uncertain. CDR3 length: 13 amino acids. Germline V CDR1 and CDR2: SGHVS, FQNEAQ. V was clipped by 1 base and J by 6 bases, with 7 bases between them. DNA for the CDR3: TGTGCCAGCAGCTTAGGTCCCGGCAATGAGCAGTTCTTC. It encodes CASSLGPGNEQFF.

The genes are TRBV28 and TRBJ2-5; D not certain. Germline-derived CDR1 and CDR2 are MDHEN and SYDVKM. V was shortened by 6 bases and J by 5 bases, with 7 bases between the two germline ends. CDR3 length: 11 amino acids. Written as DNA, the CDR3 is TGTGCCAGCAGGAGGCAGGAGACCCAGTACTTC. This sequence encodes CASRRQETQYF.

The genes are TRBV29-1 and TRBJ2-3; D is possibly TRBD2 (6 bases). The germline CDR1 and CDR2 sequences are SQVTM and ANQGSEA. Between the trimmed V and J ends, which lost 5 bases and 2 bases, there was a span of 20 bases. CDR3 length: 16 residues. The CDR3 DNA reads TGCAGCGTTCCCTTTCGGGGCGGCGGGATCACAGATACGCAGTATTTT. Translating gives CSVPFRGGGITDTQYF.

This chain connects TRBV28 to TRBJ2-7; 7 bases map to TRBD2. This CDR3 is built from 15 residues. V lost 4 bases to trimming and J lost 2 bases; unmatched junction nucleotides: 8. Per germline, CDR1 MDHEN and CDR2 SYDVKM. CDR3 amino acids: CASSSPSGNPYEQYF. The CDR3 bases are TGTGCCAGCAGTTCCCCGAGCGGGAATCCCTACGAGCAGTACTTC.

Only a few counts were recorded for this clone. The CDR3 DNA reads as TGTGCCAGCAGTTTAGCGGCAGGCCGTAGGCCCCAGCATTTT. Encoded protein: CASSLAAGRRPQHF. J is TRBJ1-5 and V is TRBV28; D remains ambiguous. CDR1 is MDHEN and CDR2 is SYDVKM in the germline V gene. The CDR3 extends over 14 amino acids. V was shortened by 2 bases and J by 9 bases, with 14 bases between the two germline ends.

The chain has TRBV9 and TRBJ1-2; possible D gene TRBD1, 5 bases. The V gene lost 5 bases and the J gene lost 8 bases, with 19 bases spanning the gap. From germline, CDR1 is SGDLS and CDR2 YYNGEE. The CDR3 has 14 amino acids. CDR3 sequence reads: CASSSRQREEGYTF. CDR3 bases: TGTGCCAGCAGTTCCCGACAGAGGGAGGAGGGCTACACCTTC.

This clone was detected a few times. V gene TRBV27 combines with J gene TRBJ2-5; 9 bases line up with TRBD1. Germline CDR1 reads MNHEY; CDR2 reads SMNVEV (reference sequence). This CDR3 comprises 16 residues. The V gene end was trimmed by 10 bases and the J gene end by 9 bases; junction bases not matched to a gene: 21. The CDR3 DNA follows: TGTGCCACCCGTTCGACTCAGGGACAGGGCTGGGAGGCCCAGTACTTC. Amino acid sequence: CATRSTQGQGWEAQYF.

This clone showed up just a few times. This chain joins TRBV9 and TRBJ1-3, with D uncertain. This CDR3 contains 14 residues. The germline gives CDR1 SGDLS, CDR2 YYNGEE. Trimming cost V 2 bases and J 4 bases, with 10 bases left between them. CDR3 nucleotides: TGTGCCAGCAGCGTCTACCGGGAGGGAAACACCATATATTTT. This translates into CASSVYREGNTIYF.

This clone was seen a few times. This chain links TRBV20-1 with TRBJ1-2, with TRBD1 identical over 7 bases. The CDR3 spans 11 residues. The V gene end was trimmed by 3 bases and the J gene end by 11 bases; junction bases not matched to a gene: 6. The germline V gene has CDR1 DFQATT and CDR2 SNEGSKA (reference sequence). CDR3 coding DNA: TGCAGTGCTAGTAGGGGGCCCCAGTACACCTTC. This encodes CSASRGPQYTF.

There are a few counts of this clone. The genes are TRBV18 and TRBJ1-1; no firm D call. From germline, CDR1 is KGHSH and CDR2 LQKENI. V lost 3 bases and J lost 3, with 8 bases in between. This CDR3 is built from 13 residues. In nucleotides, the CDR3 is TGTGCCAGCTCACCGGGGATGTACACTGAAGCTTTCTTT. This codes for CASSPGMYTEAFF.

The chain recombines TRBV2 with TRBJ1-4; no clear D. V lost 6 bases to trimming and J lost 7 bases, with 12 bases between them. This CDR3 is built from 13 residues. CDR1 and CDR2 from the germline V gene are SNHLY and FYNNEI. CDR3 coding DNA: TGTGCCAGCAGAGATGGCCGGTCTGAAAAACTGTTTTTT. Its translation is CASRDGRSEKLFF.

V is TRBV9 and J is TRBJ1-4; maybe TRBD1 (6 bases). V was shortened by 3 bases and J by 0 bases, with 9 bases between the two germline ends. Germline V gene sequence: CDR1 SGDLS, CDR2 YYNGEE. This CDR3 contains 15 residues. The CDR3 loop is CASSGGQSTNEKLFF. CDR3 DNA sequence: TGTGCCAGCAGCGGTGGACAGTCAACTAATGAAAAACTGTTTTTT.

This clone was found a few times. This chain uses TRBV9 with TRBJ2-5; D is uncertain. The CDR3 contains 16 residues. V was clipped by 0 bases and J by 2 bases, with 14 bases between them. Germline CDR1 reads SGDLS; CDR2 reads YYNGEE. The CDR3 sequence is CASSVGSRSPQETQYF. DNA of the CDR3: TGTGCCAGCAGCGTAGGTAGCAGGTCTCCGCAAGAGACCCAGTACTTC.

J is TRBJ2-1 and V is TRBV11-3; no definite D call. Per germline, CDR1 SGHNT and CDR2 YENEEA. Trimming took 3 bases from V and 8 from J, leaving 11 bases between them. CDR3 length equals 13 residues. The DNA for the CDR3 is TGTGCCAGCAGCTTGTCCCGGCAGGATGAGCAGTTCTTC. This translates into CASSLSRQDEQFF.

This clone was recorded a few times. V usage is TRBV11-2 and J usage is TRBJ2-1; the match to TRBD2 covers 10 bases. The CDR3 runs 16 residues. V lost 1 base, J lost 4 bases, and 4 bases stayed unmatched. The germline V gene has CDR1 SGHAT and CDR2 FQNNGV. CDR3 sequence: CASSLVRTSGYNEQFF. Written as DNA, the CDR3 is TGTGCCAGCAGCTTAGTCAGGACTAGCGGATACAATGAGCAGTTCTTC.

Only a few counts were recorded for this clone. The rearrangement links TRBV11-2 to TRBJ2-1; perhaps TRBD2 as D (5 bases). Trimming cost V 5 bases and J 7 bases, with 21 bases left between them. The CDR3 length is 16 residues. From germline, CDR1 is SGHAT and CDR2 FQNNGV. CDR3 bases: TGTGCCAGCAGCCCACATGGACTGGACTTTGAGAATGAGCAGTTCTTC. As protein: CASSPHGLDFENEQFF.

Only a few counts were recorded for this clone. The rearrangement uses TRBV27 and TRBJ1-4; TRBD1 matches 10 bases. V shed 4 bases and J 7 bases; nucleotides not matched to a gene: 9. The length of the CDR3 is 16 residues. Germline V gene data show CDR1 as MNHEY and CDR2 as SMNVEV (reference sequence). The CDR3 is CASSSSIGDRGEKLFF. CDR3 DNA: TGTGCCAGCAGTTCATCCATTGGGGACAGGGGTGAAAAACTGTTTTTT.

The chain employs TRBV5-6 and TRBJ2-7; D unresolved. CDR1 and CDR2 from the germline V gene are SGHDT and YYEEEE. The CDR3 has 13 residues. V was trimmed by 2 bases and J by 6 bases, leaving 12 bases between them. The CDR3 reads CASSFGLYSEQYF. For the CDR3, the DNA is TGTGCCAGCAGCTTCGGGCTATACTCCGAGCAGTACTTC.

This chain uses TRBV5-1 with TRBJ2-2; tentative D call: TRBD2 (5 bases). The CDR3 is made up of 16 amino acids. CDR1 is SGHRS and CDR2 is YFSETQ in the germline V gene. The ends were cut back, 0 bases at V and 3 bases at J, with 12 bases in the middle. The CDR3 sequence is CASSLVGSVHTGELFF. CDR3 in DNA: TGCGCCAGCAGCTTGGTAGGTAGCGTCCACACCGGGGAGCTGTTTTTT.

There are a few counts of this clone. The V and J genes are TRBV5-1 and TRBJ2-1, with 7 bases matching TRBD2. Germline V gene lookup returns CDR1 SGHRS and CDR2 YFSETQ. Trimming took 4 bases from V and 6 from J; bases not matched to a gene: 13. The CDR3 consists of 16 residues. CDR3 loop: CASSPRLGGGPNEQFF. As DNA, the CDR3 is TGCGCCAGCAGCCCTCGTTTGGGGGGAGGGCCCAATGAGCAGTTCTTC. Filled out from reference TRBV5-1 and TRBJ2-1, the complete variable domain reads KAGVTQTPRYLIKTRGQQVTLSCSPISGHRSVSWYQQTPGQGLQFLFEYFSETQRNKGNFPGRFSGRQFSNSRSEMNVSTLELGDSALYLCASSPRLGGGPNEQFFGPGTRLTVL.

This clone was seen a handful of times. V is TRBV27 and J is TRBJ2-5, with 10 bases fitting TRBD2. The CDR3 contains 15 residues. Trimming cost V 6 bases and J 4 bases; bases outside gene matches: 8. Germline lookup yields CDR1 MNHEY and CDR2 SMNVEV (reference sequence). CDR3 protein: CASRRLLAGGETQYF. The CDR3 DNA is TGTGCCAGCAGGCGACTCTTAGCGGGAGGAGAGACCCAGTACTTC.

This CDR3 is CASSLEGPTSNQPQHF. CDR3 bases: TGTGCCAGCAGTTTAGAGGGGCCGACCAGCAATCAGCCCCAGCATTTT. The V call is TRBV27, the J call TRBJ1-5, with D possibly being TRBD1 (5 bases). The V and J ends lost 2 bases and 1 base respectively, with 12 bases between them. Looked up from germline, CDR1 is MNHEY and CDR2 is SMNVEV (reference sequence). This CDR3 is 16 amino acids long.

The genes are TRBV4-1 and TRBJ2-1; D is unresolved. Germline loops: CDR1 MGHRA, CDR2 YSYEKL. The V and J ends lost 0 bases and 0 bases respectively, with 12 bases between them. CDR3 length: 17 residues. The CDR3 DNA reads TGCGCCAGCAGCCAAGAAAATGGGATGACCTCCTACAATGAGCAGTTCTTC. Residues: CASSQENGMTSYNEQFF.

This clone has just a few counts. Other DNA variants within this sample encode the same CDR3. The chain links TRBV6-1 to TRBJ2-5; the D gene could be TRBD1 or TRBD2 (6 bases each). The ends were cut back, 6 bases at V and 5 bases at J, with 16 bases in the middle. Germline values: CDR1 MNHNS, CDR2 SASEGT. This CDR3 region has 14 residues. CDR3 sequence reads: CASSETTGRETQYF. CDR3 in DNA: TGTGCCAGCAGCGAAACCACAGGGAGGGAGACCCAGTACTTC.

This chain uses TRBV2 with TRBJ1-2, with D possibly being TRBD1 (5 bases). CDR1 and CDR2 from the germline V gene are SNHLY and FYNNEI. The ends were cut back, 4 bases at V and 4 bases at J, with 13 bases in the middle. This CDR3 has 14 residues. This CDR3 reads CASSVILQGYGYTF. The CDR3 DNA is TGTGCCAGCAGTGTTATTCTCCAGGGCTATGGCTACACCTTC.

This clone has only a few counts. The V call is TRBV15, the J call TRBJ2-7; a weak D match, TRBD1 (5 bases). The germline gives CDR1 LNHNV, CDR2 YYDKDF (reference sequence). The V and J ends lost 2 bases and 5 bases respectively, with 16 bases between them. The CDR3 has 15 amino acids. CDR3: CATSRPRAGNHEQYF. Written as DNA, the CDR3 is TGTGCCACCAGCAGACCTCGGGCAGGGAACCACGAGCAGTACTTC.

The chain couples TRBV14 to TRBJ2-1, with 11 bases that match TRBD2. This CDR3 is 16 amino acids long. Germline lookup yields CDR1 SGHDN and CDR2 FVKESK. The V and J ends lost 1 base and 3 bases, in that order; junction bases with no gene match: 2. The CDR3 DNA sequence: TGTGCCAGCAGCCAAGTTGGGACTAGCGGCTACAATGAGCAGTTCTTC. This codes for CASSQVGTSGYNEQFF.

In nucleotides, the CDR3 is TGTGCCAGCAGCCCCCCGGGGGCTAGGGGGAACACCGGGGAGCTGTTTTTT. Translating it yields CASSPPGARGNTGELFF. This sequence joins TRBV7-9 and TRBJ2-2; D might be TRBD1 or TRBD2, each matching 6 bases. Germline values: CDR1 SEHNR, CDR2 FQNEAQ (reference sequence). This CDR3 contains 17 residues. Trimming stripped 5 bases from V and 1 base from J, with 17 bases between.

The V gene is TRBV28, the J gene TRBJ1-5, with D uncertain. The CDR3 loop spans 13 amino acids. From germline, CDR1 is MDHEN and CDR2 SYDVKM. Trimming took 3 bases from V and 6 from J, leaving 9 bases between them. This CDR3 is CASSFNLGQPQHF. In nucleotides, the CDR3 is TGTGCCAGCAGTTTTAATTTAGGTCAGCCCCAGCATTTT.

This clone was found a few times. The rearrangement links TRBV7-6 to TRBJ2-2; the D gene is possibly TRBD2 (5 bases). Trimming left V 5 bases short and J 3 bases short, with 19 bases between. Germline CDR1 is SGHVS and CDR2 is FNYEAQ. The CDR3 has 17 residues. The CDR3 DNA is TGTGCCAGCAGCCCCTGGACTGGAGCTAAGTACACCGGGGAGCTGTTTTTT. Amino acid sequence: CASSPWTGAKYTGELFF.